The TCR beta chain under discussion was sequenced for a study of blood T cell repertoires in COVID-19. Looked up from germline, CDR1 is GTSNPN and CDR2 is SVGIG (reference sequence). Trimming took off 3 bases at V and 0 bases at J, with 15 bases between the two ends. This CDR3 is built from 17 residues. TCRdb keeps only in-frame clones here, not all; method: immunoSEQ multiplex PCR. Of about 310,000 clones in the sample, roughly 89% were seen once. V and J are TRBV30 and TRBJ2-6; D gene unclear. The specimen sequenced was PBMCs or T cells enriched from blood (not recorded which). The receptor comes from a woman aged 18-29 years who had recovered from COVID-19. The CDR3 nucleotides are TGTGCCTGGAGCCCTCGGAGCCTGCGCTCTGGGGCCAACGTCCTGACTTTC. Residues: CAWSPRSLRSGANVLTF.